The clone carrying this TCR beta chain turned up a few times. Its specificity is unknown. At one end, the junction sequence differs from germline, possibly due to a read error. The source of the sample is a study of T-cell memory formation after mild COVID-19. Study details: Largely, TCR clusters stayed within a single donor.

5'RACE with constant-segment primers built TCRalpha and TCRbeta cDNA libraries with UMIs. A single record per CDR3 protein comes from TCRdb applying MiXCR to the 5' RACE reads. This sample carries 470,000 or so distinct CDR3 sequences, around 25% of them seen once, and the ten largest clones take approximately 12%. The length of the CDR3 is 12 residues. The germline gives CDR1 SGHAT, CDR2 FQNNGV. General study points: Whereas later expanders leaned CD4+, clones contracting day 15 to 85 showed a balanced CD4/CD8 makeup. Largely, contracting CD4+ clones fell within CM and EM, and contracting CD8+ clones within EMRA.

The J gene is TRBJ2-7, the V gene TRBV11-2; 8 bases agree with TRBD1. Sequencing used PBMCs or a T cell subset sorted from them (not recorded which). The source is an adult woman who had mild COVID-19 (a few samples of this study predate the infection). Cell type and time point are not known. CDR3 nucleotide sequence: TGTGCCAGCAGCTTAGCACAGGGGGTTGTCCTCTTC. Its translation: CASSLAQGVVLF. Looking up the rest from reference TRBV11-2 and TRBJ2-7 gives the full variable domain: EAGVAQSPRYKIIEKRQSVAFWCNPISGHATLYWYQQILGQGPKLLIQFQNNGVVDDSQLPKDRFSAERLKGVDSTLKIQPAKLEDSAVYLCASSLAQGVVLFGPGTRLTVT.